Below are 21 T cell receptor beta chains sequenced from a single sample in a study of PD-1 blockade in classical Hodgkin lymphoma. As to time point: cycle 4 day 1 (C4D1), after five to seven weeks of nivolumab. Every one of the patients relapsed after autologous stem cell transplantation (brentuximab vedotin exposure was variable). Researchers pulled CD8+ T cells out of thawed PBMCs using magnetic negative selection. The protocol was immunoSEQ multiplex PCR, while the TCRdb copy is restricted to in-frame clones and leaves out a portion. Among just under 20,000 clones, less than 90% were seen once, and the ten largest hold roughly 4.7%. Specimen: CD8+ T cells from blood, collected before the fourth cycle of nivolumab. These receptors originate from a human donor with classical Hodgkin lymphoma.

This rearrangement joins TRBV27 to TRBJ1-5; a possible D gene is TRBD1 (6 bases). V was clipped by 6 bases and J by 4 bases, with 7 bases between them. The V gene's germline CDR1 is MNHEY and CDR2 SMNVEV (reference sequence). CDR3 size: 12 residues. CDR3 amino acids: CASRTGNQPQHF. CDR3 coding DNA: TGTGCCAGCAGAACAGGGAATCAGCCCCAGCATTTT.

This CDR3 is CATKGPGPNQPQHF. The CDR3 nucleotides are TGTGCCACTAAGGGGCCAGGACCTAATCAGCCCCAGCATTTT. This rearrangement joins TRBV6-6 to TRBJ1-5, with D tentatively TRBD1 (5 bases). The V end lost 10 bases, the J end lost 4 bases, and 17 bases lay between the germline ends. This CDR3 region has 14 residues. Germline V CDR1 and CDR2: MNHNY, SVGAGI (reference sequence).

The chain links TRBV5-6 to TRBJ1-1; D gene ambiguous. The ends were cut back, 0 bases at V and 0 bases at J, with 3 bases in the middle. Germline V gene data show CDR1 as SGHDT and CDR2 as YYEEEE. The CDR3 is 13 amino acids. CDR3 nucleotides: TGTGCCAGCAGCTTGGGAGTGAACACTGAAGCTTTCTTT. It codes for CASSLGVNTEAFF.

The V and J genes are TRBV6-5 and TRBJ1-1, with TRBD1 as a possible D gene (6 bases). The CDR3 contains 14 residues. The V gene lost 8 bases and the J gene lost 2 bases, with 15 bases spanning the gap. Germline values: CDR1 MNHEY, CDR2 SVGAGI. DNA for the CDR3: TGTGCCAGCGGGTGGGGGCAGTATAACACTGAAGCTTTCTTT. The encoded protein is CASGWGQYNTEAFF.

J is TRBJ2-2 and V is TRBV7-6, with 9 bases matching TRBD2. The CDR3 has 17 residues. V trimming: 3 bases; J trimming: 4 bases; junction bases outside the gene matches: 9. CDR1 SGHVS and CDR2 FNYEAQ come from the germline V gene. The CDR3 loop reads CASSLQRGRASTGELFF. DNA of the CDR3: TGTGCCAGCAGCTTGCAACGCGGGAGGGCCTCCACCGGGGAGCTGTTTTTT.

The genes are TRBV25-1 and TRBJ1-4; D is possibly TRBD1 (5 bases). Germline lookup yields CDR1 MGHDK and CDR2 SYGVNS. The CDR3 is made up of 14 amino acids. Trimming pared 4 bases from V and 8 bases from J, leaving 14 bases between. In DNA, the CDR3 is TGTGCCAGCAGTGCCCGGGACGGAGGCGAAAAACTGTTTTTT. Translation: CASSARDGGEKLFF.

The V gene is TRBV25-1, the J gene TRBJ2-5; no reliable D call. Per the germline V gene, CDR1 is MGHDK and CDR2 is SYGVNS. This CDR3 is 13 amino acids long. Trimming removed 3 bases from V and 0 bases from J, with 5 bases in between. CDR3 protein: CASSDSYQETQYF. As DNA, the CDR3 is TGTGCCAGCAGTGACTCATACCAAGAGACCCAGTACTTC.

The chain is built from TRBV27 and TRBJ2-3; TRBD2 aligns across 13 bases. Germline CDR1 and CDR2: MNHEY and SMNVEV (reference sequence). This CDR3 comprises 15 residues. Losses at the gene ends were 6 bases for V and 4 bases for J; bases not matched to a gene: 4. The CDR3 here is CASSSGLAGADTQYF. As DNA, the CDR3 is TGTGCCAGCAGCTCCGGACTAGCGGGAGCAGATACGCAGTATTTT.

The chain recombines TRBV27 with TRBJ2-7; D gene ambiguous. Germline CDR1 and CDR2: MNHEY and SMNVEV (reference sequence). Trimming took 10 bases from V and 9 from J, leaving 10 bases between them. The CDR3 has 9 residues. CDR3 protein: CANLRRQYF. The DNA of the CDR3 is TGTGCCAACTTACGGAGGCAGTACTTC.

The chain recombines TRBV27 with TRBJ1-1; D unresolved. This CDR3 spans 13 amino acids. Trimming left V 3 bases short and J 1 base short, with 6 bases between. The germline V gene encodes CDR1 MNHEY and CDR2 SMNVEV (reference sequence). CDR3 sequence reads: CASSLEGNTEAFF. The CDR3 DNA is TGTGCCAGCAGTTTGGAGGGGAACACTGAAGCTTTCTTT.

The chain recombines TRBV19 with TRBJ2-7; 9 bases align to TRBD1. CDR1 is LNHDA and CDR2 is SQIVND in the germline V gene (reference sequence). The CDR3 sequence is 15 residues long. The ends lost 2 bases at V and 4 bases at J; junction bases unmatched: 6. This chain's CDR3 is CASSISYRGQYEQYF. DNA of the CDR3: TGTGCCAGTAGTATATCCTACAGGGGGCAATACGAGCAGTACTTC.

V is TRBV27 and J is TRBJ2-5, with D uncertain. The V gene lost 4 bases and the J gene lost 1 base, with 7 bases spanning the gap. Germline CDR1 reads MNHEY; CDR2 reads SMNVEV (reference sequence). The CDR3 runs to 13 residues. The CDR3 protein is CASSWAVQETQYF. The DNA for the CDR3 is TGTGCCAGCAGTTGGGCAGTCCAAGAGACCCAGTACTTC.

The rearrangement uses TRBV7-6 and TRBJ2-7; D is undetermined. CDR3 length equals 14 residues. Per germline, CDR1 SGHVS and CDR2 FNYEAQ. V was pared by 3 bases and J by 0 bases, with 9 bases between. CDR3 region: CASSFKAASYEQYF. The CDR3 DNA sequence: TGTGCCAGCAGCTTCAAAGCAGCCTCCTACGAGCAGTACTTC.

The genes are TRBV5-4 and TRBJ2-7; D is possibly TRBD1 (5 bases). V gave up 3 bases and J gave up 2 bases, with 9 bases separating them. Germline CDR1 and CDR2: SGHNT and YYREEE (reference sequence). This CDR3 is built from 13 residues. CDR3 loop: CASSSVGAYEQYF. The CDR3 DNA follows: TGTGCCAGCAGCTCCGTAGGGGCCTACGAGCAGTACTTC.

This rearrangement joins TRBV28 to TRBJ2-7; 12 nucleotides line up with TRBD1. The CDR3 covers 15 residues. Per germline, CDR1 MDHEN and CDR2 SYDVKM. J was trimmed by 6 bases and V by 8 bases; bases with no gene match: 11. DNA of the CDR3: TGTGCCAGCGGAGCTTCGGGGACAGGGGGCTCCGAGCAGTACTTC. The encoded protein is CASGASGTGGSEQYF.

The gene calls are TRBV5-4 and TRBJ2-7, with unresolved D. The CDR3 has 13 residues. Trimming cost V 0 bases and J 7 bases, with 11 bases left between them. The germline V gene has CDR1 SGHNT and CDR2 YYREEE (reference sequence). CDR3 protein: CASSLGPGREQYF. In DNA, the CDR3 is TGTGCCAGCAGCTTGGGGCCAGGCCGGGAGCAGTACTTC.

The J gene is TRBJ1-1, the V gene TRBV28; maybe TRBD1 (6 bases). V dropped 4 bases and J dropped 2 bases, with 11 bases sitting between them. The CDR3 totals 14 residues. The germline gives CDR1 MDHEN, CDR2 SYDVKM. The CDR3 DNA reads as TGTGCCAGCAGTTACAGGGACCTAAACACTGAAGCTTTCTTT. Its protein is CASSYRDLNTEAFF.

V is TRBV19 and J is TRBJ2-1; 7 bases fit TRBD1. Germline CDR1 LNHDA, CDR2 SQIVND (reference sequence). V was pared by 6 bases and J by 0 bases, with 14 bases of the junction left unmatched. The CDR3 is 18 residues long. The CDR3 loop is CASSENLQGPSSYNEQFF. The CDR3 DNA is TGTGCCAGTAGCGAGAATTTACAGGGGCCGAGCTCCTACAATGAGCAGTTCTTC.

A single count supports this clone. The rearrangement uses TRBV28 and TRBJ2-1; D remains ambiguous. This CDR3 has 13 amino acids. Germline V gives CDR1 MDHEN, CDR2 SYDVKM. Trimming left V 6 bases short and J 6 bases short, with 12 bases between. The CDR3, as DNA: TGTGCCAGCAGCTTTCGGGCGGTCAATGAGCAGTTCTTC. It codes for CASSFRAVNEQFF.

V usage is TRBV27 and J usage is TRBJ1-1; D not resolved. The CDR3 is 15 residues long. V was trimmed by 5 bases and J by 2 bases, leaving 15 bases between them. Germline loops: CDR1 MNHEY, CDR2 SMNVEV (reference sequence). The CDR3 sequence is CASSPSLNPNTEAFF. CDR3 coding DNA: TGTGCCAGCAGTCCTAGTTTGAATCCTAACACTGAAGCTTTCTTT.

In DNA, the CDR3 is TGTGCTAGTGGTTGGGACTACGAGCAGTACTTC. This gives the protein CASGWDYEQYF. The chain is built from TRBV12-5 and TRBJ2-7, with D unclear. This CDR3 comprises 11 residues. V lost 4 bases and J lost 3, with 4 bases in between. Germline V gives CDR1 LGHNT, CDR2 FRNRAP.